Included here is one TCR beta chain sequence, with context. TCRdb keeps only in-frame clones here, not all; method: immunoSEQ multiplex PCR. The sample consists of tens of thousands of clones, roughly 80% of them appearing once. This sample was taken from a study of PD-1 blockade in mismatch repair-deficient tumors. This CDR3 contains 15 residues. The junction had 6 bases not matched to a gene; V was cut back by 1 base and J by 3 bases. Germline loops: CDR1 SGHAT, CDR2 FQNNGV. The clonotype was recovered from an adult with mismatch repair-deficient cancer. The rearrangement links TRBV11-2 to TRBJ2-7, with 7 bases identical to TRBD1. The sequencing used peripheral blood, collected 4 weeks after starting pembrolizumab. The CDR3 bases are TGTGCCAGCAGCTTAGGACAGGGCCAAATCTACGAGCAGTACTTC. It encodes CASSLGQGQIYEQYF.